One TCR beta chain is described in this entry. Its antigen remains unknown. The source of the sample is a study of cytomegalovirus exposure and HLA in healthy donors. This CDR3 contains 14 residues. V dropped 1 base and J dropped 2; count of bases not matched to a gene: 2. Germline loops: CDR1 MNHEY, CDR2 SMNVEV (reference sequence). The PCR made use of 60 Vbeta and 13 Jbeta primers. Only in-frame clones appear in the TCRdb table, and some are missing; sequencing was by immunoSEQ multiplex PCR. This repertoire shows approximately 190,000 clones, around 80% found once; its top ten account for 1.5% to 2%. Study results and caveats: Cytomegalovirus-associated status was assigned to approximately 160 TCR beta chains. The authors later linked a missense DCLRE1C variant to TCR beta V- and J-gene trimming.

The receptor was derived from a man aged 40-55 years in good health and CMV-seropositive. This rearrangement joins TRBV27 to TRBJ2-7; 7 bases are a match to TRBD2. Sequenced material: PBMCs. CDR3 in DNA: TGTGCCAGCAGTTTATGGGGGACTACCTACGAGCAGTACTTC. It is translated as CASSLWGTTYEQYF.